The 20 T cell receptor beta chains below come from one sample, sequenced in a study of blood T cell repertoires in COVID-19. Profiled with immunoSEQ multiplex PCR; TCRdb holds only in-frame clones, not every one. The data contain 200,000 to 300,000 clones, approximately 81% of them singletons. The material sequenced was peripheral blood. All receptors come from a man aged 55 to 70 with acute or convalescent COVID-19.

J is TRBJ1-2 and V is TRBV28, with TRBD1 matching 11 bases. The J segment lost 4 bases and the V segment lost 6 bases, leaving 1 base of the junction unmatched. Germline V gene data show CDR1 as MDHEN and CDR2 as SYDVKM. CDR3 length equals 13 residues. Here the CDR3 reads CASRGTGGYGYTF. CDR3 in DNA: TGTGCCAGCAGGGGGACAGGGGGCTATGGCTACACCTTC.

The chain is built from TRBV7-8 and TRBJ2-2, with D unresolved. CDR1 is SGHVS, CDR2 FQNEAQ, per germline. The CDR3 consists of 15 residues. Deletions cut 1 base from V and 5 bases from J, with 11 bases between. CDR3 in amino acids: CASSLGGVATGELFF. Here the CDR3 DNA reads TGTGCCAGCAGCTTAGGTGGTGTGGCAACCGGGGAGCTGTTTTTT.

The V gene is TRBV3-1 (or the pseudogene TRBV3-2), the J gene TRBJ1-3; D is perhaps TRBD1 (5 bases). The CDR3 runs 19 residues. Between the trimmed V and J ends, which lost 0 bases and 0 bases, there was a span of 18 bases. CDR1 and CDR2 from the germline V gene are LGHDT and YNNKEL (reference sequence). The CDR3 region is CASSQDFQGPFGSGNTIYF. Here the CDR3 DNA reads TGTGCCAGCAGCCAAGATTTTCAGGGTCCGTTTGGCTCTGGAAACACCATATATTTT.

The rearrangement joins TRBV28 to TRBJ1-3; the D is unclear. This CDR3 spans 13 amino acids. The V and J ends lost 6 bases and 0 bases respectively, with 6 bases between them. Germline-derived CDR1 and CDR2 are MDHEN and SYDVKM. The CDR3 reads CASRGSSGNTIYF. DNA of the CDR3: TGTGCCAGCAGGGGGAGCTCTGGAAACACCATATATTTT.

The chain has TRBV7-2 and TRBJ2-2; TRBD2 matches at 10 bases. The ends lost 3 bases at V and 4 bases at J; junction bases unmatched: 5. The V gene's germline CDR1 is SGHTA and CDR2 FQGNSA. The CDR3 contains 16 residues. In DNA, the CDR3 is TGTGCCAGCAGCTTTGGACTAGCGGATGCCACCGGGGAGCTGTTTTTT. This codes for CASSFGLADATGELFF.

V usage is TRBV7-8 and J usage is TRBJ1-5, with D tentatively TRBD1 (6 bases). V was shortened by 5 bases and J by 0 bases, with 8 bases between the two germline ends. CDR1 and CDR2 from the germline V gene are SGHVS and FQNEAQ. The CDR3 has 14 residues. CDR3 sequence reads: CASSPDSSNQPQHF. The CDR3 DNA reads TGTGCCAGCAGCCCGGACAGTAGCAATCAGCCCCAGCATTTT.

The chain has TRBV7-9 and TRBJ1-2; D may be TRBD1 (5 bases). The CDR3 runs 12 residues. Germline V gene sequence: CDR1 SEHNR, CDR2 FQNEAQ (reference sequence). The ends were cut back, 10 bases at V and 8 bases at J, with 17 bases in the middle. The CDR3 nucleotides are TGTGCCACCGAGAAAGGGGATCCCGGCTACACCTTC. It translates to CATEKGDPGYTF.

The chain recombines TRBV5-1 with TRBJ2-2, with 7 bases matching TRBD2. V shed 2 bases, J shed 2 bases, and the junction held 9 bases outside the gene matches. The germline gives CDR1 SGHRS, CDR2 YFSETQ. CDR3 length: 17 amino acids. CDR3 bases: TGCGCCAGCAGCTTTTCGGGCGGCGGGGGAAACACCGGGGAGCTGTTTTTT. Translated: CASSFSGGGGNTGELFF.

The chain combines TRBV12-1 with TRBJ2-1; the table's TRBD2 call for D was not verified on the DNA. TRBV12-1 is noted as a pseudogene. This CDR3 region has 15 residues. The CDR3 region has the DNA TGTGCCAGCAGCTTTTGGGACTCCCCCTACAATGAGCAGTTCTTC. This gives the protein CASSFWDSPYNEQFF.

This clone was found a few times. The J gene is TRBJ1-5, the V gene TRBV6-5, with a tentative D call TRBD1 (6 bases). The germline CDR1 and CDR2 sequences are MNHEY and SVGAGI. Between the trimmed V and J ends, which lost 8 bases and 9 bases, there was a span of 20 bases. The length of the CDR3 is 14 residues. The CDR3 loop reads CASALGQSIPPQHF. CDR3 DNA sequence: TGTGCCAGCGCCCTTGGACAGTCTATTCCGCCCCAGCATTTT.

This clone was found once. In DNA form, the CDR3 reads TGTGCCAGCAGTTCCTCAGGGCCAGTTAACACCGGGGAGCTGTTTTTT. This codes for CASSSSGPVNTGELFF. The chain combines TRBV7-3 with TRBJ2-2, with D possibly TRBD1 on 5 matching bases. V lost 6 bases, J lost 2 bases, and 16 bases lay in between. The V gene's germline CDR1 is SGHTA and CDR2 FQGTGA. The CDR3 runs to 16 residues.

This clone has just a few counts. The V gene is TRBV9, the J gene TRBJ2-7; D is ambiguous. Germline V gene lookup returns CDR1 SGDLS and CDR2 YYNGEE. V was clipped by 4 bases and J by 6 bases, with 11 bases between them. The CDR3 covers 12 residues. The CDR3 loop reads CASSKLGFEQYF. DNA of the CDR3: TGTGCCAGCAGCAAGCTAGGTTTCGAGCAGTACTTC. Using reference TRBV9 and TRBJ2-7 for the parts outside the CDR3, the full variable domain is DSGVTQTPKHLITATGQRVTLRCSPRSGDLSVYWYQQSLDQGLQFLIQYYNGEERAKGNILERFSAQQFPDLHSELNLSSLELGDSALYFCASSKLGFEQYFGPGTRLTVT.

In its sample, this clone was seen once. V and J are TRBV7-9 and TRBJ1-4, with TRBD1 matching 10 bases. The V gene end was trimmed by 3 bases and the J gene end by 6 bases; junction bases not matched to a gene: 4. The CDR3 totals 15 residues. Germline V lookup: CDR1 SEHNR, CDR2 FQNEAQ (reference sequence). This CDR3 reads CASSLTGGLDEKLFF. CDR3 sequence (DNA): TGTGCCAGCAGCTTGACAGGGGGCCTCGATGAAAAACTGTTTTTT.

This clone occurred a few times. The chain employs TRBV4-3 and TRBJ2-3, with 7 bases identical to TRBD1. From germline, CDR1 is LGHNA and CDR2 YSLEER. V dropped 1 base and J dropped 5; count of bases not matched to a gene: 9. The CDR3 extends over 16 amino acids. CDR3 in DNA: TGCGCCAGCAGCCAAGCGCCGGGACAGAATGTAGATACGCAGTATTTT. Protein product: CASSQAPGQNVDTQYF.

The rearrangement links TRBV27 to TRBJ2-7, with TRBD2 matching 7 bases. Germline-derived CDR1 and CDR2 are MNHEY and SMNVEV (reference sequence). The V segment lost 0 bases and the J segment 6 bases; nucleotides outside the gene matches: 11. This CDR3 has 16 amino acids. CDR3 nucleotide sequence: TGTGCCAGCAGTTTATCGAAGGGAGGGCTAGTCGGCGAGCAGTACTTC. It encodes CASSLSKGGLVGEQYF.

This clone was detected only a few times. The chain joins TRBV3-1 (or the pseudogene TRBV3-2) to TRBJ2-1, with no clear D. V lost 4 bases and J lost 2, with 12 bases in between. Per the germline V gene, CDR1 is LGHDT and CDR2 is YNNKEL (reference sequence). The CDR3 contains 15 residues. The CDR3 DNA reads as TGTGCCAGCAGCCGTGGCAGGTGGACCTACAATGAGCAGTTCTTC. Its translation: CASSRGRWTYNEQFF.

The rearrangement uses TRBV7-2 and TRBJ1-2; 8 positions agree with TRBD1. V lost 4 bases to trimming and J lost 4 bases; unmatched junction nucleotides: 8. This CDR3 comprises 15 residues. CDR1 is SGHTA, CDR2 FQGNSA, per germline. The CDR3 coding sequence is TGTGCCAGCAGCTCAATCGGACAGGGTGGCTATGGCTACACCTTC. Protein product: CASSSIGQGGYGYTF.

This clone was seen more than once but under ten times. The chain joins TRBV9 to TRBJ2-3; 12 bases line up with TRBD2. V shed 2 bases and J 11 bases; nucleotides not matched to a gene: 9. This CDR3 is built from 15 residues. CDR1 and CDR2 (germline): SGDLS, YYNGEE. The CDR3 DNA reads TGTGCCAGCAGCGTGAGGACTAGCGGGGCTGGGGAGCAGTATTTT. Translated, it gives CASSVRTSGAGEQYF.

The V gene is TRBV6-6, the J gene TRBJ2-7; 7 bases agree with TRBD1. The V and J ends lost 10 bases and 3 bases, in that order; junction bases with no gene match: 9. The CDR3 loop spans 13 amino acids. The germline gives CDR1 MNHNY, CDR2 SVGAGI (reference sequence). DNA for the CDR3: TGTGCCACGCGACAGGGAAACAACTACGAGCAGTACTTC. Amino acid sequence: CATRQGNNYEQYF.

V usage is TRBV20-1 and J usage is TRBJ2-7; TRBD1 matches 7 bases. Germline trimming cut 3 bases from V and 5 bases from J; bases unmatched to any gene: 10. This CDR3 contains 14 residues. CDR1 and CDR2 from the germline V gene are DFQATT and SNEGSKA (reference sequence). CDR3 coding DNA: TGCAGTGCTAGTATCCAGAGGGGGCACAACGAGCAGTACTTC. It is translated as CSASIQRGHNEQYF.